A selection of T cell receptor beta chains follows, all from one sample in a study of CD8+ T cells in alopecia areata. Produced via immunoSEQ multiplex PCR; TCRdb's table is partial and in-frame only. The profile shows more than 200,000 clones, about 40% of them singletons. This specimen consisted of CD4+ T cells sorted from blood, obtained around week 36, from a patient treated with tofacitinib. Receptor source: a human donor with alopecia areata. CDR3s include the opening cysteine and the closing phenylalanine or tryptophan. Fields, in order: J gene, V gene, D gene, clone size, CDR3 protein, CDR3 DNA. The D gene is left open where the match is weak. Not every row has a clone size; where given, it reads once, few, many or a size class.

J gene: TRBJ1-1
V gene: TRBV29-1
D gene: TRBD1
clone size: -
CDR3 protein: CSVVPDRVNTEAFF
CDR3 DNA: TGCAGCGTTGTTCCGGACAGGGTTAACACTGAAGCTTTCTTT

J gene: TRBJ1-4
V gene: TRBV11-2
D gene: TRBD1
clone size: -
CDR3 protein: CASSSGQARVFF
CDR3 DNA: TGTGCCAGCAGCTCGGGACAGGCCAGGGTGTTTTTT

J gene: TRBJ2-5
V gene: TRBV7-2
D gene: TRBD1
clone size: -
CDR3 protein: CASSLDRGRQETQYF
CDR3 DNA: TGTGCCAGCAGCTTAGACAGGGGGCGGCAAGAGACCCAGTACTTC

J gene: TRBJ2-3
V gene: TRBV2
D gene: -
clone size: once
CDR3 protein: CASSVGPNTDTQYF
CDR3 DNA: TGTGCCAGCAGTGTGGGTCCAAACACAGATACGCAGTATTTT

J gene: TRBJ2-5
V gene: TRBV5-1
D gene: -
clone size: -
CDR3 protein: CASSFQGETQYF
CDR3 DNA: TGCGCCAGCAGCTTCCAGGGAGAGACCCAGTACTTC

J gene: TRBJ2-5
V gene: TRBV6-4
D gene: -
clone size: few
CDR3 protein: CASSDGTQYF
CDR3 DNA: TGTGCCAGCAGTGACGGGACCCAGTACTTC

J gene: TRBJ2-5
V gene: TRBV29-1
D gene: -
clone size: -
CDR3 protein: CSVGGGIGETQYF
CDR3 DNA: TGCAGCGTCGGGGGCGGGATTGGAGAGACCCAGTACTTC

J gene: TRBJ1-4
V gene: TRBV6-5
D gene: -
clone size: -
CDR3 protein: CASSPTWRGKLFF
CDR3 DNA: TGTGCCAGCAGTCCCACATGGAGGGGGAAACTGTTTTTT

J gene: TRBJ2-2
V gene: TRBV12-5
D gene: -
clone size: -
CDR3 protein: CASGLYTGELFF
CDR3 DNA: TGTGCTAGTGGTTTATACACCGGGGAGCTGTTTTTT

J gene: TRBJ2-4
V gene: TRBV7-2
D gene: -
clone size: few
CDR3 protein: CASSPSRAVAKNIQYF
CDR3 DNA: TGTGCCAGCAGCCCCTCAAGAGCAGTAGCCAAAAACATTCAGTACTTC

J gene: TRBJ2-1
V gene: TRBV9
D gene: -
clone size: -
CDR3 protein: CASSAQPQTNEQFF
CDR3 DNA: TGTGCCAGCAGCGCCCAACCACAAACCAATGAGCAGTTCTTC

J gene: TRBJ2-7
V gene: TRBV23-1
D gene: TRBD1
clone size: few
CDR3 protein: CASSQSEVRDRPTYEQYF
CDR3 DNA: TGCGCCAGCAGTCAATCTGAGGTTCGGGACAGACCCACCTACGAGCAGTACTTC

J gene: TRBJ1-1
V gene: TRBV9
D gene: -
clone size: -
CDR3 protein: CASSDSTVTAFF
CDR3 DNA: TGTGCCAGCAGCGATTCGACGGTCACGGCTTTCTTT

J gene: TRBJ2-5
V gene: TRBV5-1
D gene: -
clone size: -
CDR3 protein: CASSSMAGQETQYF
CDR3 DNA: TGCGCCAGCAGCTCGATGGCAGGCCAAGAGACCCAGTACTTC

J gene: TRBJ2-1
V gene: TRBV4-1
D gene: TRBD2
clone size: few
CDR3 protein: CASSQDLIAGTFNEQFF
CDR3 DNA: TGCGCCAGCAGCCAAGATCTAATAGCGGGGACCTTCAATGAGCAGTTCTTC

J gene: TRBJ2-3
V gene: TRBV11-2
D gene: TRBD2
clone size: -
CDR3 protein: CASSPTTSGIRTDTQYF
CDR3 DNA: TGTGCCAGCAGCCCAACGACTAGCGGGATACGCACAGATACGCAGTATTTT

J gene: TRBJ1-2
V gene: TRBV5-6
D gene: -
clone size: -
CDR3 protein: CASRPDGGRDYGYTF
CDR3 DNA: TGTGCCAGCAGGCCGGACGGTGGTCGAGACTATGGCTACACCTTC

J gene: TRBJ2-5
V gene: TRBV7-2
D gene: TRBD2
clone size: few
CDR3 protein: CASSLVLAGALETQYF
CDR3 DNA: TGTGCCAGCAGCTTAGTTCTAGCGGGAGCACTAGAGACCCAGTACTTC

J gene: TRBJ2-5
V gene: TRBV29-1
D gene: -
clone size: -
CDR3 protein: CSVEDRGTRVAQYF
CDR3 DNA: TGCAGCGTTGAAGATAGGGGGACCAGAGTGGCCCAGTACTTC

J gene: TRBJ1-1
V gene: TRBV29-1
D gene: -
clone size: few
CDR3 protein: CSVGVLNTEAFF
CDR3 DNA: TGCAGCGTTGGAGTACTGAACACTGAAGCTTTCTTT

J gene: TRBJ2-1
V gene: TRBV6-5
D gene: -
clone size: -
CDR3 protein: CASSYSGRSSYNEQFF
CDR3 DNA: TGTGCCAGCAGTTACTCGGGACGTAGCTCCTACAATGAGCAGTTCTTC

J gene: TRBJ2-3
V gene: TRBV2
D gene: TRBD2
clone size: few
CDR3 protein: CASSNGLAGRGPDTQYF
CDR3 DNA: TGTGCCAGCAGCAACGGACTAGCGGGGCGGGGTCCAGATACGCAGTATTTT

J gene: TRBJ2-1
V gene: TRBV7-9
D gene: -
clone size: -
CDR3 protein: CATTAVNEQFF
CDR3 DNA: TGTGCCACCACCGCCGTCAATGAGCAGTTCTTC

J gene: TRBJ1-1
V gene: TRBV6-5
D gene: TRBD1
clone size: -
CDR3 protein: CASSSFGTGNTEAFF
CDR3 DNA: TGTGCCAGCAGCTCTTTCGGGACAGGAAACACTGAAGCTTTCTTT

J gene: TRBJ2-7
V gene: TRBV11-2
D gene: -
clone size: -
CDR3 protein: CASSEWGPYEQYF
CDR3 DNA: TGTGCCAGCAGCGAGTGGGGGCCCTACGAGCAGTACTTC

J gene: TRBJ2-3
V gene: TRBV29-1
D gene: -
clone size: few
CDR3 protein: CSVHGNTDTQYF
CDR3 DNA: TGCAGCGTTCACGGGAACACAGATACGCAGTATTTT

J gene: TRBJ2-3
V gene: TRBV28
D gene: TRBD2
clone size: -
CDR3 protein: CASTPLAGGPTDTQYF
CDR3 DNA: TGTGCCAGCACCCCACTAGCGGGAGGGCCAACAGATACGCAGTATTTT

J gene: TRBJ2-1
V gene: TRBV6-4
D gene: TRBD2
clone size: once
CDR3 protein: CASGREVNNEQFF
CDR3 DNA: TGTGCCAGCGGGCGGGAGGTGAACAATGAGCAGTTCTTC

J gene: TRBJ2-3
V gene: TRBV5-4
D gene: TRBD2
clone size: -
CDR3 protein: CASSSPLAGEGDTQYF
CDR3 DNA: TGTGCCAGCAGCTCCCCACTAGCGGGAGAGGGAGATACGCAGTATTTT

J gene: TRBJ2-7
V gene: TRBV29-1
D gene: -
clone size: -
CDR3 protein: CSVGRDSLGEQYF
CDR3 DNA: TGCAGCGTTGGGCGCGATTCGCTCGGCGAGCAGTACTTC

J gene: TRBJ2-1
V gene: TRBV2
D gene: -
clone size: -
CDR3 protein: CASSGRGNNEQFF
CDR3 DNA: TGTGCCAGCAGTGGCCGGGGTAACAATGAGCAGTTCTTC

J gene: TRBJ2-3
V gene: TRBV30
D gene: TRBD2
clone size: few
CDR3 protein: CAWRGLSGRASDTQYF
CDR3 DNA: TGTGCCTGGAGGGGTCTGAGCGGGAGGGCCTCTGATACGCAGTATTTT

J gene: TRBJ1-3
V gene: TRBV30
D gene: -
clone size: -
CDR3 protein: CAWGRGSSGNTIYF
CDR3 DNA: TGTGCCTGGGGCAGGGGATCCTCTGGAAACACCATATATTTT

J gene: TRBJ1-1
V gene: TRBV29-1
D gene: -
clone size: -
CDR3 protein: CSGGGQMNTEAFF
CDR3 DNA: TGCAGCGGGGGGGGACAAATGAACACTGAAGCTTTCTTT

J gene: TRBJ1-2
V gene: TRBV7-9
D gene: TRBD1
clone size: -
CDR3 protein: CASSSDRVDGGYTF
CDR3 DNA: TGTGCCAGCAGCTCCGACAGGGTGGACGGAGGCTACACCTTC

J gene: TRBJ2-2
V gene: TRBV27
D gene: TRBD2
clone size: -
CDR3 protein: CASSLMGLAGPGELFF
CDR3 DNA: TGTGCCAGCAGTTTAATGGGACTAGCGGGACCCGGGGAGCTGTTTTTT

J gene: TRBJ1-2
V gene: TRBV11-2
D gene: TRBD1
clone size: -
CDR3 protein: CASSLASGQGHGYTF
CDR3 DNA: TGTGCCAGCAGCTTAGCTTCGGGACAGGGCCATGGCTACACCTTC

J gene: TRBJ2-2
V gene: TRBV13
D gene: TRBD1
clone size: few
CDR3 protein: CASRRGRGLTGELFF
CDR3 DNA: TGTGCCAGCAGGCGGGGCAGGGGGCTAACCGGGGAGCTGTTTTTT

J gene: TRBJ2-3
V gene: TRBV23-1
D gene: -
clone size: -
CDR3 protein: CASGVTDTQYF
CDR3 DNA: TGCGCCAGCGGGGTAACAGATACGCAGTATTTT

J gene: TRBJ2-2
V gene: TRBV9
D gene: -
clone size: -
CDR3 protein: CASSPWALSGELFF
CDR3 DNA: TGTGCCAGCAGCCCTTGGGCCTTGTCGGGGGAGCTGTTTTTT

J gene: TRBJ2-5
V gene: TRBV2
D gene: -
clone size: -
CDR3 protein: CASSEIETQYF
CDR3 DNA: TGTGCCAGCAGTGAAATAGAGACCCAGTACTTC

J gene: TRBJ2-7
V gene: TRBV30
D gene: TRBD2
clone size: -
CDR3 protein: CAWSGLAGGQYF
CDR3 DNA: TGTGCCTGGAGTGGACTAGCGGGAGGGCAGTACTTC

J gene: TRBJ2-5
V gene: TRBV15
D gene: -
clone size: -
CDR3 protein: CATSRARETQYF
CDR3 DNA: TGTGCCACCAGCAGAGCCCGAGAGACCCAGTACTTC

J gene: TRBJ1-2
V gene: TRBV9
D gene: TRBD1
clone size: once
CDR3 protein: CASSGLDRVNYGYTF
CDR3 DNA: TGTGCCAGCAGCGGACTGGACAGGGTTAACTATGGCTACACCTTC

J gene: TRBJ2-7
V gene: TRBV2
D gene: TRBD1
clone size: -
CDR3 protein: CASSSIQGANEQYF
CDR3 DNA: TGTGCCAGCAGTAGTATACAGGGGGCCAACGAGCAGTACTTC

J gene: TRBJ2-5
V gene: TRBV5-1
D gene: TRBD2
clone size: -
CDR3 protein: CASSSGTSLETQYF
CDR3 DNA: TGCGCCAGCAGCTCTGGGACTAGCCTAGAGACCCAGTACTTC

J gene: TRBJ1-5
V gene: TRBV30
D gene: -
clone size: -
CDR3 protein: CAWSQIGSQPQHF
CDR3 DNA: TGTGCCTGGAGTCAGATAGGGTCGCAGCCCCAGCATTTT

J gene: TRBJ1-5
V gene: TRBV29-1
D gene: TRBD1
clone size: -
CDR3 protein: CSVRDGTGTNQPQHF
CDR3 DNA: TGCAGCGTCCGAGACGGGACAGGGACCAATCAGCCCCAGCATTTT

J gene: TRBJ2-5
V gene: TRBV5-4
D gene: -
clone size: few
CDR3 protein: CASSAKETQYF
CDR3 DNA: TGTGCCAGCAGCGCCAAAGAGACCCAGTACTTC

J gene: TRBJ2-2
V gene: TRBV7-6
D gene: TRBD1
clone size: -
CDR3 protein: CASSLGRGPYTGELFF
CDR3 DNA: TGTGCCAGCAGCTTAGGCAGGGGGCCCTACACCGGGGAGCTGTTTTTT

J gene: TRBJ1-2
V gene: TRBV4-1
D gene: -
clone size: -
CDR3 protein: CASSQGGRYGYTF
CDR3 DNA: TGCGCCAGCAGCCAAGGAGGTCGGTATGGCTACACCTTC

J gene: TRBJ1-1
V gene: TRBV7-9
D gene: -
clone size: few
CDR3 protein: CASSFGMNTEAFF
CDR3 DNA: TGTGCCAGCAGCTTCGGGATGAACACTGAAGCTTTCTTT

J gene: TRBJ2-7
V gene: TRBV10-3
D gene: -
clone size: few
CDR3 protein: CAISPGPYEQYF
CDR3 DNA: TGTGCCATCAGTCCGGGCCCCTACGAGCAGTACTTC

J gene: TRBJ1-2
V gene: TRBV7-2
D gene: -
clone size: few
CDR3 protein: CASSLVQGQYGYTF
CDR3 DNA: TGTGCCAGCAGCTTAGTACAGGGACAATATGGCTACACCTTC

J gene: TRBJ2-5
V gene: TRBV4-1
D gene: -
clone size: -
CDR3 protein: CASSQSEIQETQYF
CDR3 DNA: TGCGCCAGCAGCCAATCAGAAATCCAAGAGACCCAGTACTTC

J gene: TRBJ2-4
V gene: TRBV5-1
D gene: -
clone size: -
CDR3 protein: CASSLARQGKNIQYF
CDR3 DNA: TGCGCCAGCAGCTTGGCGCGACAAGGCAAAAACATTCAGTACTTC

J gene: TRBJ2-1
V gene: TRBV7-2
D gene: TRBD2
clone size: few
CDR3 protein: CASSSRPGLVGNEQFF
CDR3 DNA: TGTGCCAGCAGCTCCCGTCCGGGACTAGTGGGAAATGAGCAGTTCTTC

J gene: TRBJ1-2
V gene: TRBV5-1
D gene: -
clone size: -
CDR3 protein: CASSPPSPRAGGYTF
CDR3 DNA: TGCGCCAGCAGCCCCCCTTCGCCGCGGGCGGGTGGCTACACCTTC